This is a list of T cell receptor beta chains from one sample in a study of T-cell memory formation after mild COVID-19. TCRdb re-derived calls from the 5' RACE reads in MiXCR, one entry per CDR3 protein. This table holds 200,000 or so distinct CDR3 sequences, around 9.5% found once. Sample: PBMCs or a T cell subset sorted from them (not recorded which). These receptors were obtained from a man younger than 30 who had mild COVID-19 (a few samples of this study predate the infection). Cell type and time point are not known. CDR3s include the opening cysteine and the closing phenylalanine or tryptophan. Fields, in order: CDR3 length, clone size, J gene, V gene, D gene, CDR3 protein, CDR3 DNA. D genes are given only for firm matches. Clone size is given for some rows only: seen once, a few or many times, or a class if the clone is expanded.

17,many,TRBJ2-2,TRBV7-6,TRBD2,CASSSNPGTSAPGELFF,TGTGCCAGCAGCTCCAATCCCGGGACTAGCGCCCCCGGGGAGCTGTTTTTT
13,few,TRBJ2-3,TRBV6-1,-,CASSETARDTQYF,TGTGCCAGCAGTGAGACAGCCAGGGATACGCAGTATTTT
14,few,TRBJ1-1,TRBV6-6,-,CASSYGDGYTEAFF,TGTGCCAGCAGTTACGGAGACGGATACACTGAAGCTTTCTTT
14,-,TRBJ2-2,TRBV10-3,-,CAISEGQGAGELFF,TGTGCCATCAGTGAAGGCCAGGGCGCCGGGGAGCTGTTTTTT
13,many,TRBJ2-1,TRBV10-2,-,CASSAGGLYEQFF,TGCGCCAGCAGTGCTGGAGGGTTGTATGAGCAGTTCTTC
14,-,TRBJ1-2,TRBV18,TRBD1,CASSPGQGNNGYTF,TGTGCCAGCTCACCGGGACAGGGAAATAATGGCTACACCTTC
16,many,TRBJ2-2,TRBV4-2,-,CASSQGSRQITGELFF,TGTGCCAGCAGCCAGGGCAGCAGACAGATCACCGGGGAGCTGTTTTTT
14,few,TRBJ2-2,TRBV29-1,TRBD1,CSVKGGAAAGELFF,TGCAGCGTCAAAGGGGGCGCGGCCGCCGGGGAGCTGTTTTTT
15,many,TRBJ2-5,TRBV28,TRBD1,CASSKQGAPWETQYF,TGTGCCAGCAGTAAACAGGGGGCGCCATGGGAGACCCAGTACTTC
15,-,TRBJ2-5,TRBV7-9,-,CASAPGLSKGETQYF,TGTGCCAGCGCCCCAGGTTTATCGAAAGGGGAGACCCAGTACTTC
14,few,TRBJ2-7,TRBV6-5,-,CASSYDNWSYEQYF,TGTGCCAGCAGTTACGATAACTGGTCCTACGAGCAGTACTTC
16,-,TRBJ2-5,TRBV7-9,TRBD1,CASSFGTGAVWETQYF,TGTGCCAGCAGCTTTGGGACAGGGGCCGTCTGGGAGACCCAGTACTTC
13,many,TRBJ2-1,TRBV3-1,-,CASSHSHNNEQFF,TGTGCCAGCAGCCATTCCCACAACAATGAGCAGTTCTTC
13,-,TRBJ1-4,TRBV7-9,-,CASSPQGSSRGYF,TGTGCCAGCAGCCCCCAAGGGTCCTCTCGGGGGTATTTT
16,-,TRBJ1-5,TRBV7-2,-,CASSFGGRLGNQPQHF,TGTGCCAGCAGCTTCGGAGGCAGACTAGGAAATCAGCCCCAGCATTTT
17,few,TRBJ2-7,TRBV6-2/TRBV6-3,-,CASTYAIIQNIFYEQYF,TGTGCCAGCACCTATGCAATAATTCAGAATATCTTCTACGAGCAGTACTTC
14,-,TRBJ2-7,TRBV2,TRBD2,CASLAGVVSYEQYF,TGTGCCAGCCTAGCGGGGGTTGTCTCCTACGAGCAGTACTTC
14,-,TRBJ1-1,TRBV6-2/TRBV6-3,TRBD1,CASRRTGGGSEAFF,TGTGCCAGCCGTAGAACAGGGGGCGGCTCTGAAGCTTTCTTT
13,-,TRBJ2-5,TRBV20-1,-,CSAPGTTRETQYF,TGCAGTGCTCCCGGGACCACCCGGGAGACCCAGTACTTC
16,few,TRBJ2-5,TRBV3-1,-,CASSQGRGFGQETQYF,TGTGCCAGCAGCCAAGGGCGGGGCTTTGGCCAAGAGACCCAGTACTTC
14,few,TRBJ2-5,TRBV5-1,-,CASSLLRGRETQYF,TGCGCCAGCAGCTTGCTCAGGGGCCGGGAGACCCAGTACTTC
15,few,TRBJ2-6,TRBV6-2/TRBV6-3,-,CASSYGDSGANVLTF,TGTGCCAGCAGTTATGGGGATTCTGGGGCCAACGTCCTGACTTTC
13,few,TRBJ2-5,TRBV7-3,-,CASSLRSQETQYF,TGTGCCAGCAGCTTGAGGTCCCAAGAGACCCAGTACTTC
12,-,TRBJ1-5,TRBV28,-,CASQGSNQPQHF,TGTGCCAGCCAGGGAAGCAATCAGCCCCAGCATTTT
12,many,TRBJ2-4,TRBV3-1,-,CASSQVERIQYF,TGTGCCAGCAGCCAAGTTGAGCGCATTCAGTACTTC
14,few,TRBJ2-7,TRBV24-1,-,CATEGQPSSYEQYF,TGTGCCACCGAGGGGCAGCCAAGCTCCTACGAGCAGTACTTC
14,many,TRBJ1-2,TRBV4-1,-,CASSPAALDYGYTF,TGCGCCAGCAGCCCCGCAGCCCTGGACTATGGCTACACCTTC
12,few,TRBJ1-2,TRBV11-2,-,CASSLDQYGYTF,TGTGCCAGCAGTTTAGATCAGTATGGCTACACCTTC